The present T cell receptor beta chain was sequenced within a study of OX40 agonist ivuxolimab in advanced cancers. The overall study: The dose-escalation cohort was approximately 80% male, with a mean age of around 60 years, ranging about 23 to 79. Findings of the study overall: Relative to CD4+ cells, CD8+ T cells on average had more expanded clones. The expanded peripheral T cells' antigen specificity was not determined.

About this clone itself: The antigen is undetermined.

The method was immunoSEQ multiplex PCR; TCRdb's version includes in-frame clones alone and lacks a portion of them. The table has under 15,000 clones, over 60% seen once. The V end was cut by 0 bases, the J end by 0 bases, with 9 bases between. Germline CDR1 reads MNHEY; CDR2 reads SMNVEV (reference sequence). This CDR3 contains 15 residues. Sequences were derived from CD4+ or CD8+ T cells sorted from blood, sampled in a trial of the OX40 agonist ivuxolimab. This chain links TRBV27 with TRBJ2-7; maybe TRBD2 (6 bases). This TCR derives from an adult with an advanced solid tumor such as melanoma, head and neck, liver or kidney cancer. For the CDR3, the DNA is TGTGCCAGCAGTTTATCCGGGGGATTCTCCTACGAGCAGTACTTC. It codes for CASSLSGGFSYEQYF.